The clone carrying this TCR beta chain has ten or more counts. V trimming: 6 bases; J trimming: 5 bases; junction bases outside the gene matches: 5. This CDR3 contains 12 residues. Germline CDR1 SQVTM, CDR2 ANQGSEA. Amplification targeted the TCR beta CDR3 regions, with RNA transcripts as the source material. The first round was an RT-PCR with HTBI primers, and the second round was a multiplex PCR. In TCRdb, the multiplex PCR reads were re-called with MiXCR into one record per CDR3 protein. The sample has some 350,000 distinct CDR3 sequences, roughly a sixth seen once. The data belong to a study of Graves' ophthalmopathy and Graves' hyperthyroidism. As for the study in general: Prior to any treatment, peripheral blood was collected at the time of initial diagnosis.

Roughly 10 ml of fresh blood yielded the PBMCs by density gradient. The sequencing sample was made of peripheral blood. This receptor was obtained from an adult woman with stable Graves' hyperthyroidism. The chain links TRBV29-1 to TRBJ1-2; 8 nucleotides line up with TRBD1. In DNA form, the CDR3 reads TGCAGCGTCGAGGACAGGGCGTATGGCTACACCTTC. This codes for CSVEDRAYGYTF.